This is a list of T cell receptor beta chains from one sample in a study of cytomegalovirus exposure and HLA in healthy donors. The assay was immunoSEQ multiplex PCR, and TCRdb's table has in-frame clones only and misses some. The sample contains some 120,000 clones, over 75% of which appear only once. Sequencing was done on a sample of PBMCs. The receptors were gathered from a young man in good health and CMV-seropositive. CDR3s include the opening cysteine and the closing phenylalanine or tryptophan. Fields, in order: D gene, clone size, V gene, J gene, CDR3 protein, CDR3 DNA. D genes are given only for firm matches. The size of a clone is reported for some rows only, either as once, few or many, or as a class for expanded clones.

>NA|NA|TRBV30|TRBJ2-7
CAWSGPGVTYEQYF
TGTGCCTGGAGTGGGCCAGGGGTCACCTACGAGCAGTACTTC
>NA|NA|TRBV19|TRBJ1-1
CASRIDRKNTEAFF
TGTGCCAGTAGAATCGACAGAAAGAACACTGAAGCTTTCTTT
>NA|NA|TRBV19|TRBJ2-1
CASSWSGQNNEQFF
TGTGCCAGTAGTTGGTCCGGACAAAACAATGAGCAGTTCTTC
>NA|once|TRBV18|TRBJ1-2
CASSPSRGADYGYTF
TGTGCCAGCTCACCGTCCCGGGGGGCGGACTATGGCTACACCTTC
>NA|once|TRBV4-3|TRBJ1-2
CASSQDSEGAVGYTF
TGCGCCAGCAGCCAAGATTCGGAAGGGGCGGTTGGCTACACCTTC
>TRBD1|NA|TRBV5-1|TRBJ2-5
CASSFLQGARETQYF
TGCGCCAGCAGCTTCCTCCAGGGGGCGAGGGAGACCCAGTACTTC
>TRBD1|few|TRBV4-3|TRBJ2-1
CASSQALGQGVDEQFF
TGCGCCAGCAGCCAGGCCCTGGGACAGGGGGTCGATGAGCAGTTCTTC
>TRBD2|NA|TRBV6-1|TRBJ2-1
CASTPGLAGDNEQFF
TGTGCCAGCACCCCGGGACTAGCGGGGGACAATGAGCAGTTCTTC
>NA|NA|TRBV19|TRBJ1-4
CASSIGNRLNEKLFF
TGTGCCAGTAGTATTGGGAACAGGCTTAATGAAAAACTGTTTTTT
>NA|NA|TRBV6-5|TRBJ2-2
CASSRGGPNTGELFF
TGTGCCAGCTCAAGGGGGGGCCCGAACACCGGGGAGCTGTTTTTT
>NA|NA|TRBV6-1|TRBJ2-7
CASILTRWGTEQYF
TGTGCCAGCATCCTCACCCGATGGGGGACAGAGCAGTACTTC
>NA|NA|TRBV19|TRBJ2-3
CASSIRAWRVGGTDTQYF
TGTGCCAGTAGTATACGGGCGTGGAGGGTTGGTGGCACAGATACGCAGTATTTT
>TRBD2|once|TRBV9|TRBJ2-1
CASSGTSSGSSYNEQFF
TGTGCCAGCAGCGGAACCTCTAGCGGGAGCTCCTACAATGAGCAGTTCTTC
>NA|NA|TRBV18|TRBJ2-3
CASSPGAAEDTQYF
TGTGCCAGCTCACCTGGGGCAGCTGAAGATACGCAGTATTTT
>NA|few|TRBV5-1|TRBJ2-1
CASSLDPDSGEQFF
TGCGCCAGCAGCTTGGACCCAGACTCGGGTGAGCAGTTCTTC
>TRBD1|once|TRBV19|TRBJ1-2
CASSMNTGGGGGYTF
TGTGCCAGTAGTATGAACACAGGGGGAGGAGGTGGCTACACCTTC
>TRBD1|NA|TRBV7-2|TRBJ1-5
CASSLAGQGNQPQHF
TGTGCCAGCAGCTTAGCGGGACAGGGGAATCAGCCCCAGCATTTT
>NA|NA|TRBV6-6|TRBJ1-3
CASSYSRQVSGNTIYF
TGTGCCAGCAGTTACTCTCGACAGGTCTCTGGAAACACCATATATTTT
>TRBD1|NA|TRBV27|TRBJ1-5
CATRRSGGGNQPQHF
TGTGCCACCAGAAGATCAGGGGGAGGAAATCAGCCCCAGCATTTT
>NA|few|TRBV12-5|TRBJ1-2
CASGNRDGYTF
TGTGCTAGTGGGAACAGGGATGGCTACACCTTC
>NA|NA|TRBV9|TRBJ2-2
CASSVAAGELFF
TGTGCCAGCAGCGTAGCTGCCGGGGAGCTGTTTTTT
>TRBD1|NA|TRBV2|TRBJ1-6
CASSGGVGDRGDIGNSPLHF
TGTGCCAGCAGTGGAGGGGTAGGGGACAGGGGAGATATTGGAAATTCACCCCTCCACTTT
>NA|NA|TRBV27|TRBJ1-6
CASSVTGRSPLHF
TGTGCCAGCAGTGTGACAGGACGTTCACCCCTCCACTTT
>NA|once|TRBV2|TRBJ2-1
CASRLNEQFF
TGTGCCAGCCGACTGAATGAGCAGTTCTTC
>NA|NA|TRBV19|TRBJ2-2
CATQVLGASTGELFF
TGTGCCACCCAGGTTCTGGGAGCGAGCACCGGGGAGCTGTTTTTT
>NA|few|TRBV21-1|TRBJ2-1
CASSSQRLVGSYHRKQFF
TGTGCCAGCAGCTCACAAAGACTAGTCGGTTCGTACCATCGAAAACAGTTCTTC
>NA|few|TRBV4-3|TRBJ1-2
CASSQVLRVVSRGYGYTF
TGCGCCAGCAGCCAAGTTTTACGCGTTGTATCCAGGGGCTATGGCTACACCTTC
>TRBD2|NA|TRBV7-6|TRBJ2-2
CASSLEVAGGPRGAGELFF
TGTGCCAGCTCTCTGGAGGTAGCGGGAGGGCCGAGGGGGGCCGGGGAGCTGTTTTTT
>NA|once|TRBV10-2|TRBJ1-4
CASSETVREKLFF
TGCGCCAGCAGTGAGACAGTTAGGGAAAAACTGTTTTTT
>TRBD2|NA|TRBV5-6|TRBJ2-3
CASSLSTSGRAWDTQYF
TGTGCCAGCAGCTTGTCTACTAGCGGGAGGGCATGGGATACGCAGTATTTT
>TRBD2|once|TRBV11-2|TRBJ2-7
CASSLASGSSYEQYF
TGTGCCAGCAGCTTAGCTAGCGGGAGCTCCTACGAGCAGTACTTC
>NA|NA|TRBV12-5|TRBJ2-1
CAGAELNNEQFF
TGTGCTGGAGCGGAGCTGAACAATGAGCAGTTCTTC
>NA|NA|TRBV12-5|TRBJ2-3
CASGLGQSTDTQYF
TGTGCTAGTGGTTTGGGACAGAGCACAGATACGCAGTATTTT
>TRBD2|NA|TRBV5-1|TRBJ2-1
CASSLSAGGVGEQFF
TGCGCCAGCAGCTTGTCTGCGGGAGGCGTCGGTGAGCAGTTCTTC
>TRBD1|NA|TRBV5-8|TRBJ2-7
CASSSDRQSYEQYF
TGTGCCAGCAGCTCGGACAGGCAATCCTACGAGCAGTACTTC
>NA|NA|TRBV2|TRBJ1-2
CASSERGRGPHYGYTF
TGTGCCAGCAGTGAAAGGGGAAGGGGCCCACACTATGGCTACACCTTC
>NA|NA|TRBV5-1|TRBJ1-2
CASSLRGNYGYTF
TGCGCCAGCAGCTTGAGGGGAAACTATGGCTACACCTTC
>NA|NA|TRBV10-3|TRBJ2-2
CAIRRTSTGELFF
TGTGCCATCAGAAGGACATCGACCGGGGAGCTGTTTTTT
>NA|once|TRBV11-2|TRBJ1-1
CASSALWRRPEAFF
TGTGCCAGCAGCGCCCTGTGGAGGCGGCCTGAAGCTTTCTTT
>TRBD2|once|TRBV6-5|TRBJ2-5
CASSPSTSGETQYF
TGTGCCAGCAGTCCCTCGACTAGCGGGGAGACCCAGTACTTC
>NA|once|TRBV18|TRBJ2-7
CASSPGGMSYEQYF
TGTGCCAGCTCCCCAGGAGGGATGTCCTACGAGCAGTACTTC
>TRBD1|NA|TRBV6-1|TRBJ2-1
CASSVLDRGNEQFF
TGTGCCAGCAGTGTATTGGACAGGGGAAATGAGCAGTTCTTC
>NA|NA|TRBV19|TRBJ1-5
CASSGGVRGLMDQPQHF
TGTGCCAGTAGTGGAGGGGTAAGAGGTTTGATGGATCAGCCCCAGCATTTT
>TRBD2|NA|TRBV5-4|TRBJ2-1
CASSLGTSGTGYNEQFF
TGTGCCAGCAGCTTGGGGACTAGCGGGACCGGCTACAATGAGCAGTTCTTC
>TRBD1|NA|TRBV2|TRBJ2-1
CASIAADRDGDEQFF
TGTGCCAGCATCGCGGCGGACAGGGATGGCGATGAGCAGTTCTTC
>TRBD1|NA|TRBV7-2|TRBJ2-3
CASSFRDRIDTQYF
TGTGCCAGCAGCTTTCGGGACAGAATAGATACGCAGTATTTT
>NA|NA|TRBV19|TRBJ1-1
CASSMQENTEAFF
TGTGCCAGTAGTATGCAGGAAAACACTGAAGCTTTCTTT
>TRBD1|NA|TRBV19|TRBJ2-3
CASSRDRATDTQYF
TGTGCCAGTAGTCGAGACAGGGCAACAGATACGCAGTATTTT
>TRBD1|NA|TRBV27|TRBJ2-7
CASSPGQGVYYEQYF
TGTGCCAGCAGTCCCGGACAGGGGGTATACTACGAGCAGTACTTC
>TRBD1|NA|TRBV18|TRBJ1-2
CASSPPDRVSGDGYTF
TGTGCCAGCTCACCACCCGACAGGGTCTCGGGAGACGGCTACACCTTC
>TRBD1|NA|TRBV6-5|TRBJ1-2
CASSPRQGFGYTF
TGTGCCAGCAGTCCTAGACAGGGGTTTGGCTACACCTTC
>NA|few|TRBV7-6|TRBJ2-7
CASSPSLGGGREQYF
TGTGCCAGCAGCCCATCCTTGGGGGGGGGCCGCGAGCAGTACTTC
>NA|NA|TRBV7-2|TRBJ1-5
CASSSRRDQPQHF
TGTGCCAGCAGCTCGCGTCGGGATCAGCCCCAGCATTTT